The 14 T cell receptor beta chains below come from one sample, sequenced in a study of T cell clonality in common variable immunodeficiency. Whole-study results and caveats: Common variable immunodeficiency TCR beta sequences reportedly had fewer deletions and N-nucleotide insertions.

No antigen is known for these receptors. Clones were sequenced by immunoSEQ multiplex PCR, and TCRdb holds only the in-frame ones, with some missing. The sample holds about 28,000 clones, and no clone turns up only once. Sequencing input: peripheral blood mononuclear cells. These receptor sequences come from a human donor with common variable immunodeficiency.

In its sample, this clone was seen a few times. The read ends 3 residues before the CDR3 terminus; that terminus is restored from the germline J gene. The chain recombines TRBV6-2 or TRBV6-3 with TRBJ2-3, with a weak D call TRBD1 (7 bases). The germline V gene has CDR1 MNHEY and CDR2 SVGEGT. This CDR3 is built from 16 residues. V was cut by 7 bases and J by 0 bases, with 17 bases left in between. The CDR3 is CASIKTGDSSTDTQYF. The sequenced part of the CDR3 DNA is TGTGCCAGCATCAAAACAGGGGACTCTAGCACAGATACG.

This clone was seen more than once but under ten times. The sequenced fragment ends 3 residues before the CDR3 boundary, so the rest is inferred from the germline J gene. The chain employs TRBV18 and TRBJ2-1; TRBD2 matches 11 bases. The CDR3 consists of 15 residues. The germline CDR1 and CDR2 sequences are KGHSH and LQKENI. V gave up 4 bases and J gave up 5 bases; unmatched junction bases: 4. CDR3 in amino acids: CASSRSGGANNEQFF. Incomplete CDR3 DNA: TGTGCCAGCTCACGTAGCGGGGGGGCGAACAATGAG. Together with reference TRBV18 and TRBJ2-1, the CDR3 gives the full variable domain: NAGVMQNPRHLVRRRGQEARLRCSPMKGHSHVYWYRQLPEEGLKFMVYLQKENIIDESGMPKERFSAEFPKEGPSILRIQQVVRGDSAAYFCASSRSGGANNEQFFGPGTRLTVL.

With regard to this clone: The observed sequence ends 3 residues before the CDR3 terminus, with the missing tail filled in from the germline J gene. The chain couples TRBV20-1 to TRBJ2-1, with 7 bases matching TRBD2. The J segment lost 7 bases and the V segment lost 5 bases, leaving 11 bases of the junction unmatched. The germline V gene encodes CDR1 DFQATT and CDR2 SNEGSKA (reference sequence). This CDR3 is 14 amino acids long. CDR3 loop: CSARTRGQANEQFF. The sequenced CDR3 bases are TGCAGTGCTCGGACTAGGGGTCAGGCGAATGAG.

Comments on this clone: The CDR3 end lies 3 residues beyond the end of the read and is filled in from the germline J gene. The rearrangement uses TRBV19 and TRBJ1-2; no reliable D call. Germline CDR1 is LNHDA and CDR2 is SQIVND (reference sequence). This CDR3 is built from 15 residues. V was clipped by 4 bases and J by 3 bases, with 15 bases between them. The DNA read from the CDR3 is TGTGCCAGTAGTACTCCGGGTTCCCGGGACTATGGC. Translation gives CASSTPGSRDYG. The CDR3 in its entirety is CASSTPGSRDYGYTF.

In its sample, this clone was seen many times. The observed sequence ends 3 residues before the CDR3 terminus, with the missing tail filled in from the germline J gene. The V call is TRBV5-1, the J call TRBJ2-4; D unclear. Germline V gene sequence: CDR1 SGHRS, CDR2 YFSETQ. V lost 0 bases and J lost 3, with 4 bases in between. The length of the CDR3 is 13 residues. CDR3 DNA (partial): TGCGCCAGCAGCTTGGACTACAAAAACATT. Protein sequence: CASSLDYKNI. The complete CDR3 sequence is CASSLDYKNIQYF.

This clone was counted many times. The read falls 3 residues short of the CDR3 end, and the missing part is taken from the germline J gene. The chain couples TRBV19 to TRBJ1-2, with D possibly TRBD1 on 6 matching bases. CDR1 and CDR2 from the germline V gene are LNHDA and SQIVND (reference sequence). This CDR3 comprises 15 residues. Trimming removed 3 bases from V and 5 bases from J, with 16 bases in between. The DNA read from the CDR3 is TGTGCCAGTAGTATTGGGCCAGGGGAAAGGTATGGC. Protein sequence: CASSIGPGERYG. The whole CDR3 reads CASSIGPGERYGYTF.

This clone was seen a handful of times. The read comes to an end 3 residues before the CDR3 does, leaving the germline J gene to fill in the end. This chain joins TRBV7-6 and TRBJ2-2, with 7 bases aligning to TRBD1. V lost 4 bases to trimming and J lost 6 bases; unmatched junction nucleotides: 8. Germline CDR1 and CDR2: SGHVS and FNYEAQ. This CDR3 region has 15 residues. The CDR3: CASSSTLQGSGELFF. The covered CDR3 bases are TGTGCCAGCAGCTCCACTCTACAGGGGTCCGGGGAG.

This clone appeared a few times. The CDR3 end is not reached by the read, which stops 3 residues before it; the germline J gene fills it in. The rearrangement links TRBV18 to TRBJ1-4, with TRBD1 identical over 8 bases. The germline V gene has CDR1 KGHSH and CDR2 LQKENI. V trimming: 2 bases; J trimming: 4 bases; junction bases outside the gene matches: 6. The CDR3 has 16 residues. The sequenced part of the CDR3 DNA is TGTGCCAGCTCACCAACGGAGGGACAGGATAATGAAAAA. Translated, it gives CASSPTEGQDNEK. The CDR3, in full, reads CASSPTEGQDNEKLFF.

This clone was seen a handful of times. The sequenced fragment ends 3 residues before the CDR3 boundary, so the rest is inferred from the germline J gene. The J gene is TRBJ2-1, the V gene TRBV7-3; 7 nucleotides line up with TRBD2. This CDR3 spans 16 amino acids. Per germline, CDR1 SGHTA and CDR2 FQGTGA. Trimming removed 5 bases from V and 6 bases from J; junction bases left unmatched: 13. The CDR3 protein is CASSPGAGSPSNEQFF. Incomplete CDR3 DNA: TGTGCCAGCAGCCCTGGAGCGGGGAGCCCGTCCAATGAG.

The CDR3 reads CAGGSDGNTIYF. The DNA read from the CDR3 is TGTGCCGGGGGGTCGGACGGAAACACC. The J gene is TRBJ1-3, the V gene TRBV18, with D possibly being TRBD1 (5 bases). The DNA ends 3 residues before the CDR3 does, and the rest of the CDR3 is filled in from the germline J gene. The ends were cut back, 11 bases at V and 4 bases at J, with 12 bases in the middle. CDR1 is KGHSH, CDR2 LQKENI, per germline. The CDR3 totals 12 residues.

Many counts were recorded for this clone. Read sequence stops 3 residues before the CDR3 end, and the germline J gene provides the missing end. The chain has TRBV30 and TRBJ1-5; a weak D match, TRBD1 (6 bases). The CDR3 loop spans 12 amino acids. V was trimmed by 4 bases and J by 8 bases, leaving 12 bases between them. Germline V gene data show CDR1 as GTSNPN and CDR2 as SVGIG (reference sequence). The CDR3 sequence: CAWNRAWEPQHF. The CDR3 DNA, read in part, is TGTGCCTGGAACAGGGCCTGGGAGCCC.

This clone was recorded at least ten times. The read ends 3 residues early relative to the CDR3; the germline J gene fills the gap. The chain combines TRBV12-3 or TRBV12-4 with TRBJ2-5; TRBD2 matches at 11 bases. The length of the CDR3 is 17 residues. With 1 base clipped from V and 2 bases from J, the junction kept 6 bases outside the gene matches. The DNA read from the CDR3 is TGTGCCAGCAGTTTAGGGGCTAGCGGGAGGATGCAAGAGACC. This encodes CASSLGASGRMQET. The CDR3 as a whole reads CASSLGASGRMQETQYF.

This clone was observed a handful of times. The CDR3 is cut off 3 residues early in the read; its end comes from the germline J gene. The chain combines TRBV7-9 with TRBJ2-7, with D perhaps TRBD1 (6 bases). Germline V lookup: CDR1 SEHNR, CDR2 FQNEAQ (reference sequence). The CDR3 contains 12 residues. V was pared by 5 bases and J by 2 bases, with 7 bases between. CDR3 bases read: TGTGCCAGCAGCAGGACAGCCTACGAG. This gives the protein CASSRTAYE. In full, the CDR3 reads CASSRTAYEQYF.

This clone was counted between two and nine times. Read coverage stops 3 residues before the CDR3 terminus; the germline J gene supplies the remainder. The chain recombines TRBV7-3 with TRBJ2-5; 8 bases agree with TRBD2. The CDR3 consists of 14 residues. V trimming: 0 bases; J trimming: 3 bases; junction bases outside the gene matches: 0. CDR1 is SGHTA and CDR2 is FQGTGA in the germline V gene. CDR3 region: CASSLTSGKETQYF. The covered CDR3 bases are TGTGCCAGCAGCTTAACTAGCGGGAAAGAGACC.